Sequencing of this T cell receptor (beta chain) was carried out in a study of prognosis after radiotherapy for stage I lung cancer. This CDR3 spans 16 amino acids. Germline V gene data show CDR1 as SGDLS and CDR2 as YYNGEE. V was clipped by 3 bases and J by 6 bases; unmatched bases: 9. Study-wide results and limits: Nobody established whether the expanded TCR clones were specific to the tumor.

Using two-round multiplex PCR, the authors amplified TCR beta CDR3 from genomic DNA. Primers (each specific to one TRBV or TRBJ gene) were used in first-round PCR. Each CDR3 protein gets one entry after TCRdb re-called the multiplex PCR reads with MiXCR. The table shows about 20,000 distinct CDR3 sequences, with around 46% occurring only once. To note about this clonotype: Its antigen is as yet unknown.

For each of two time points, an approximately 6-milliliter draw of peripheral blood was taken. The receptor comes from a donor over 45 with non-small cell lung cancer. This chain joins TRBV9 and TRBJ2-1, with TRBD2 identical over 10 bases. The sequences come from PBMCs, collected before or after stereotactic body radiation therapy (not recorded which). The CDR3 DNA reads TGTGCCAGCAGCGGAACCCTAGCGGGAGTACGCAATGAGCAGTTCTTC. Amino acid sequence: CASSGTLAGVRNEQFF.